This T cell receptor beta chain was recovered during a study of T cell responses to AZD1222 COVID-19 vaccine. Measured with immunoSEQ multiplex PCR; TCRdb has only the in-frame clones, and not every one. This sample has roughly 70,000 clones, with roughly 80% found just once. Turning to this clone: What it binds is not known.

Study findings and constraints: Spike-specific TCR repertoires showed rising breadth and depth after two AZD1222 doses. Nearly half of spike-specific TCRs reportedly target variant regions that are unmutated in the B.1.351 and B.1.1.7 variants. Clonal diversity may have been underestimated, and the donors were mostly white British, with more females than males.

The CDR3 runs 13 residues. Trimming pared 7 bases from V and 4 bases from J, leaving 13 bases between. Germline V CDR1 and CDR2: MNHEY, SVGAGI. The sequencing used peripheral blood, collected 28 days after the second AZD1222 dose. The sequence was obtained from an adult who received the AZD1222 COVID-19 vaccine. The chain joins TRBV6-5 to TRBJ2-5, with D hard to call. The CDR3 region is CASTIIEGETQYF. The DNA for the CDR3 is TGTGCCAGCACCATTATTGAAGGAGAGACCCAGTACTTC.